The 19 T cell receptor beta chains presented below share a single source sample, sequenced in a study of cytomegalovirus exposure and HLA in healthy donors. Researchers ran the PCR with 60 Vbeta and 13 Jbeta primers. Method: immunoSEQ multiplex PCR; TCRdb's copy keeps in-frame clones and lacks some. The sample gives some 170,000 clones, more than 80% of which show up once; roughly 4.9% is in the top ten. Sequenced material: PBMCs. Every receptor here comes from a woman between 18 and 30 years old in good health and CMV-seropositive.

This clone appeared a few times. The V gene is TRBV28, the J gene TRBJ1-6; a weak D match, TRBD1 (5 bases). V gave up 4 bases and J gave up 4 bases, with 11 bases separating them. Germline V gene sequence: CDR1 MDHEN, CDR2 SYDVKM. This CDR3 spans 15 amino acids. CDR3 protein: CASSWRGGYNSPLHF. CDR3 coding DNA: TGTGCCAGCAGTTGGCGGGGGGGTTATAATTCACCCCTCCACTTT.

This clone was found a few times. The J gene is TRBJ1-2, the V gene TRBV23-1; TRBD1 aligns across 9 bases. TRBV23-1 is known as an ORF, though its function is uncertain. The CDR3 contains 13 residues. Trimming cost V 4 bases and J 7 bases; bases outside gene matches: 4. The CDR3 DNA is TGCGCCAGCAGTCCGGACAGGGGTACTGGCTACACCTTC. Translated: CASSPDRGTGYTF.

The rearrangement joins TRBV6-6 to TRBJ2-7, with TRBD2 matching 10 bases. The CDR3 covers 16 residues. Germline CDR1 is MNHNY and CDR2 is SVGAGI (reference sequence). The junction had 6 bases not matched to a gene; V was cut back by 4 bases and J by 0 bases. In DNA form, the CDR3 reads TGTGCCAGCAGTTTCCCGGGGACTAGCGACTCCTACGAGCAGTACTTC. This encodes CASSFPGTSDSYEQYF.

This chain uses TRBV4-2 with TRBJ2-7; TRBD2 agrees at 11 bases. CDR1 and CDR2 (germline): LGHNA, YNFKEQ. The CDR3 sequence is 16 residues long. V lost 0 bases and J lost 4; bases outside the gene matches: 5. CDR3 amino acids: CASSQDLAGGIYEQYF. For the CDR3, the DNA is TGTGCCAGCAGCCAAGATCTAGCGGGGGGCATATACGAGCAGTACTTC.

The V gene is TRBV5-4, the J gene TRBJ1-2; 7 bases are a match to TRBD1. The length of the CDR3 is 14 residues. From germline, CDR1 is SGHNT and CDR2 YYREEE (reference sequence). The J segment lost 4 bases and the V segment lost 2 bases, leaving 5 bases of the junction unmatched. DNA of the CDR3: TGTGCCAGCAGCTTCGACCCAGGGGGCTATGGCTACACCTTC. Its protein product is CASSFDPGGYGYTF.

The CDR3 nucleotides are TGTGCCATCAGTGGAATGGGACAGGGGGTAACCGGGGAGCTGTTTTTT. It translates to CAISGMGQGVTGELFF. The chain is built from TRBV10-3 and TRBJ2-2, with 11 bases identical to TRBD1. The CDR3 has 16 amino acids. V trimming: 4 bases; J trimming: 5 bases; junction bases outside the gene matches: 6. Germline V gene data show CDR1 as ENHRY and CDR2 as SYGVKD.

The chain employs TRBV19 and TRBJ1-5; D possibly corresponds to TRBD1 (6 bases). Germline V lookup: CDR1 LNHDA, CDR2 SQIVND (reference sequence). The CDR3 spans 15 residues. V was cut by 3 bases and J by 3 bases, with 12 bases left in between. CDR3 in DNA: TGTGCCAGTAGTATGACGGACAGAGTCAATCAGCCCCAGCATTTT. Translated, it gives CASSMTDRVNQPQHF.

CDR3 in amino acids: CASSISGQGLFEAFF. The CDR3 nucleotides read TGTGCCAGTAGTATATCGGGACAGGGACTCTTTGAAGCTTTCTTT. V gene TRBV19 combines with J gene TRBJ1-1; 9 bases fit TRBD1. Germline-derived CDR1 and CDR2 are LNHDA and SQIVND (reference sequence). The CDR3 loop spans 15 amino acids. Trimming at V came to 2 bases and at J to 7 bases, leaving 8 bases not matched to a gene.

This chain joins TRBV7-9 and TRBJ1-1; no firm D call. The CDR3 has 12 residues. V lost 5 bases and J 3 bases, leaving 7 bases between the germline ends. From germline, CDR1 is SEHNR and CDR2 FQNEAQ (reference sequence). Here the CDR3 reads CASSPRDTEAFF. DNA of the CDR3: TGTGCCAGCAGCCCCCGGGACACTGAAGCTTTCTTT.

The rearrangement links TRBV5-6 to TRBJ1-6; D not certain. The V gene lost 4 bases and the J gene lost 8 bases, with 16 bases spanning the gap. Per germline, CDR1 SGHDT and CDR2 YYEEEE. This CDR3 is 15 amino acids long. The CDR3 DNA sequence: TGTGCCAGCAGCGGCCCCCCGACCCGGGATTCACCCCTCCACTTT. Its protein is CASSGPPTRDSPLHF.

The gene calls are TRBV12-1 and TRBJ1-6. TRBV12-1 is tagged as a pseudogene. This CDR3 region has 15 residues. CDR3 nucleotides: TGTGCCCCATCCGGGGGGAGCTCCTATAATTCACCCCTCCACTTT. Protein product: CAPSGGSSYNSPLHF.

The gene calls are TRBV27 and TRBJ2-3, with 7 bases fitting TRBD2. This CDR3 region has 12 residues. CDR1 is MNHEY and CDR2 is SMNVEV in the germline V gene (reference sequence). Trimming at V came to 3 bases and at J to 6 bases, leaving 0 bases not matched to a gene. This CDR3 reads CASSFGGDTQYF. CDR3 DNA sequence: TGTGCCAGCAGTTTCGGGGGGGATACGCAGTATTTT.

The chain uses TRBV11-2 and TRBJ2-1; TRBD2 is a possible D gene (6 bases). Germline V gene data show CDR1 as SGHAT and CDR2 as FQNNGV. With 5 bases removed from V and 1 base from J, the gap between germline ends came to 12 bases. CDR3 length: 15 amino acids. The chain's CDR3 is CASSPSGVSYNEQFF. The CDR3, as DNA: TGTGCCAGCAGCCCTTCGGGGGTGTCCTACAATGAGCAGTTCTTC.

This clone showed up just once. The CDR3 DNA follows: TGTGCCAGCGGTTCTTCGGGACAGAGACGTAACTATGGCTACACCTTC. This translates into CASGSSGQRRNYGYTF. V and J are TRBV7-9 and TRBJ1-2; TRBD1 agrees at 7 bases. V lost 8 bases, J lost 1 base, and 13 bases stayed unmatched. From germline, CDR1 is SEHNR and CDR2 FQNEAQ (reference sequence). The CDR3 consists of 16 residues.

The DNA for the CDR3 is TGTGCCACCAACCCCCAGGGATCAGATACGCAGTATTTT. Translated: CATNPQGSDTQYF. The gene calls are TRBV10-3 and TRBJ2-3; weak D call: TRBD1 (5 bases). Germline loops: CDR1 ENHRY, CDR2 SYGVKD. Between the trimmed V and J ends, which lost 10 bases and 4 bases, there was a span of 15 bases. This CDR3 is 13 amino acids long.

The DNA of the CDR3 is TGTGCCAGCAGCGTAGGTGGGGCCGGGGAGCAGTACTTC. This encodes CASSVGGAGEQYF. The chain carries TRBV9 and TRBJ2-7, with a weak D call TRBD1 (5 bases). The germline V and J ends were trimmed by 0 bases and 7 bases, with 11 bases remaining between them. The germline CDR1 and CDR2 sequences are SGDLS and YYNGEE. This CDR3 is 13 amino acids long. The whole variable domain, filled in from reference TRBV9 and TRBJ2-7, reads DSGVTQTPKHLITATGQRVTLRCSPRSGDLSVYWYQQSLDQGLQFLIQYYNGEERAKGNILERFSAQQFPDLHSELNLSSLELGDSALYFCASSVGGAGEQYFGPGTRLTVT.

The V gene is TRBV10-3, the J gene TRBJ2-7; a possible D gene is TRBD1 (6 bases). CDR3 size: 14 residues. V was clipped by 4 bases and J by 4 bases, with 14 bases between them. Per germline, CDR1 ENHRY and CDR2 SYGVKD. The DNA of the CDR3 is TGTGCCATCAGTGGAGGGGGAACCCTTTACGAGCAGTACTTC. Translated: CAISGGGTLYEQYF.

V usage is TRBV19 and J usage is TRBJ1-1, with D perhaps matching TRBD1 (6 bases). This CDR3 region has 17 residues. Germline V gene lookup returns CDR1 LNHDA and CDR2 SQIVND (reference sequence). V was shortened by 5 bases and J by 0 bases, with 19 bases between the two germline ends. This CDR3 reads CASSAPPRGALNTEAFF. In DNA form, the CDR3 reads TGTGCCAGTAGTGCTCCCCCCAGGGGCGCTCTGAACACTGAAGCTTTCTTT.

A single count supports this clone. The rearrangement links TRBV4-1 to TRBJ2-4, with D maybe TRBD2 (5 bases). The CDR3 is made up of 17 amino acids. The germline V gene has CDR1 MGHRA and CDR2 YSYEKL. V lost 2 bases to trimming and J lost 0 bases, with 14 bases between them. CDR3 in amino acids: CASSQFSGNIAKNIQYF. The CDR3, as DNA: TGCGCCAGCAGCCAATTCTCCGGGAACATAGCCAAAAACATTCAGTACTTC.